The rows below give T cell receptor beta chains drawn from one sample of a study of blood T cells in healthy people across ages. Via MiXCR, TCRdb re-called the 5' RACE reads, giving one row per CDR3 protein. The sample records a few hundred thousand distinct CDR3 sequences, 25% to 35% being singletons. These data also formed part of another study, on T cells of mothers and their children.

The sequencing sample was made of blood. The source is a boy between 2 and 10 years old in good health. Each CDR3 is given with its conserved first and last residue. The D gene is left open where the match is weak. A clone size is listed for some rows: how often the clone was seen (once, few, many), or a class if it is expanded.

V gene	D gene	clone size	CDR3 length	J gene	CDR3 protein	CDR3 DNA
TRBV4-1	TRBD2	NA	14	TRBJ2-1	CASSQDSAGDEQFF	TGCGCCAGCAGCCAAGATTCAGCGGGAGATGAGCAGTTCTTC
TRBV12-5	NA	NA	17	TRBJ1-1	CASVFLIPAGEGTEAFF	TGTGCTAGTGTTTTCCTTATCCCGGCGGGGGAGGGCACTGAAGCTTTCTTT
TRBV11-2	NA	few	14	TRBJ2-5	CASSPVAPRETQYF	TGTGCCAGCAGTCCCGTTGCCCCTCGGGAGACCCAGTACTTC
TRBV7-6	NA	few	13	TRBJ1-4	CASSLRQDEKLFF	TGTGCCAGCAGCCTTCGACAGGATGAAAAACTGTTTTTT
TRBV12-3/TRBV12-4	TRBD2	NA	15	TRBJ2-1	CTSSPLAGANNEQFF	TGTACCAGCAGTCCACTAGCGGGAGCTAACAATGAGCAGTTCTTC
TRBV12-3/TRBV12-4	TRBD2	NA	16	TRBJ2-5	CASSNLAGAEGETQYF	TGTGCCAGCAGCAACCTAGCGGGGGCGGAAGGGGAGACCCAGTACTTC
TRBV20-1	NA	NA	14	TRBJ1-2	CSAFPGGLLNGYTF	TGCAGTGCTTTTCCGGGAGGACTTCTTAATGGCTACACCTTC
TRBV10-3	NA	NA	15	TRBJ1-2	CAISESARSWDGYTF	TGTGCCATCAGTGAGTCGGCCAGGTCATGGGATGGCTACACCTTC
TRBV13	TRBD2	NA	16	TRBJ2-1	CASSTGLLSWSNEQFF	TGTGCCAGCAGCACGGGACTACTTAGCTGGTCTAATGAGCAGTTCTTC
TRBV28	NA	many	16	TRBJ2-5	CASSIPGPGRQETQYF	TGTGCCAGCAGTATACCGGGCCCCGGCCGCCAAGAGACCCAGTACTTC
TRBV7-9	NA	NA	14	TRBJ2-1	CASSLEETSRGQFF	TGTGCCAGCAGCTTAGAGGAGACATCTCGTGGGCAGTTCTTC
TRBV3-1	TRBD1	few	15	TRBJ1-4	CASSPTGGLGEKLFF	TGTGCCAGCAGCCCAACAGGGGGCCTAGGTGAAAAACTGTTTTTT
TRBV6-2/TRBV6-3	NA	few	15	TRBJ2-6	CASSPLAAGANVLTF	TGTGCCAGCAGTCCCTTGGCTGCAGGGGCCAACGTCCTGACTTTC
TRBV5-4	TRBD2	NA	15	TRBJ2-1	CASSLSASGPGEQFF	TGTGCCAGCAGCTTGTCGGCTAGCGGACCAGGTGAGCAGTTCTTC
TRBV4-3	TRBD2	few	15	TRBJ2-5	CASSQLPGLENERYF	TGCGCCAGCAGCCAACTACCGGGACTAGAGAACGAGCGGTACTTC
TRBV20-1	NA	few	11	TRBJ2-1	CSARGDREQFF	TGCAGTGCTAGAGGGGATCGTGAGCAGTTCTTC
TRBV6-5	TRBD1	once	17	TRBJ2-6	CASSYGQGRSGANVLTF	TGTGCCAGCAGTTATGGACAGGGCCGGTCTGGGGCCAACGTCCTGACTTTC
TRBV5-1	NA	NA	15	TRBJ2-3	CASRVFPGSTDTQYF	TGCGCCAGCAGGGTTTTCCCAGGGAGCACAGATACGCAGTATTTT
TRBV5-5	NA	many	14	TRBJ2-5	CASSLAGIGETQYF	TGTGCCAGCAGCTTGGCAGGGATAGGAGAGACCCAGTACTTC
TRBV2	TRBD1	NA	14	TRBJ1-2	CASSEAGGNYGYTF	TGTGCCAGCAGCGAGGCAGGGGGCAACTATGGCTACACCTTC
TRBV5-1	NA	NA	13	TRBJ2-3	CASSLQDTDAQYF	TGCGCCAGCAGCTTACAGGACACAGATGCGCAGTATTTT
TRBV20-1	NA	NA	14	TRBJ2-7	CSAAGGGLSYEQYF	TGCAGTGCCGCTGGGGGGGGGCTCTCCTACGAGCAGTACTTC
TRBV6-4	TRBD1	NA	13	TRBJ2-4	CASSTGTGNIQYF	TGTGCCAGCAGCACCGGGACAGGGAACATTCAGTACTTC
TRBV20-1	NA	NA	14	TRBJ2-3	CSARKDPSTDTQYF	TGCAGTGCTAGAAAGGACCCTAGCACAGATACGCAGTATTTT
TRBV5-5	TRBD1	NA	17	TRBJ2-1	CASSLALGQGNYNEQFF	TGTGCCAGCAGCTTGGCCTTGGGACAGGGGAATTACAATGAGCAGTTCTTC
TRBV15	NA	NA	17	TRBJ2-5	CATSRPNPVGQQETQYF	TGTGCCACCAGCAGACCTAACCCAGTAGGACAACAAGAGACCCAGTACTTC
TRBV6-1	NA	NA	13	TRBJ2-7	CASREGVTYEQYF	TGTGCCAGCAGGGAGGGCGTCACCTACGAGCAGTACTTC
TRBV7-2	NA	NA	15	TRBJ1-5	CASSLTGELNQPQHF	TGTGCCAGCAGCTTAACAGGCGAACTAAATCAGCCCCAGCATTTT
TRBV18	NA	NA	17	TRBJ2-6	CASSPPAGLAGANVRTF	TGTGCCAGCTCACCACCGGCAGGGCTCGCTGGGGCCAACGTCCGGACTTTC
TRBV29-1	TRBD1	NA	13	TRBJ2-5	CSWRQGVRETQYF	TGCAGCTGGAGACAGGGGGTAAGGGAGACCCAGTACTTC
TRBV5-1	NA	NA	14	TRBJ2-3	CASSFNVRLDTQYF	TGCGCCAGCAGCTTTAACGTCAGATTAGATACGCAGTATTTT
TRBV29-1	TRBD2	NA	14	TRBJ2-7	CSVVLAGEIHEQYF	TGCAGCGTTGTCTTAGCGGGAGAGATCCACGAGCAGTACTTC
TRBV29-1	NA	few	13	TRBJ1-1	CSVEGGRWTEAFF	TGCAGCGTCGAAGGAGGGCGTTGGACTGAAGCTTTCTTT
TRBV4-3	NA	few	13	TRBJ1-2	CASSQDQGRGYTF	TGCGCCAGCAGCCAAGATCAGGGACGGGGCTACACCTTC
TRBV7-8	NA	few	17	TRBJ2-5	CASSYYRPGRRQETQYF	TGTGCCAGCAGCTACTACCGGCCGGGACGGCGCCAAGAGACCCAGTACTTC
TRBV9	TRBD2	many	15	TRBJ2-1	CASSAYMGTRVEQFF	TGTGCCAGCAGCGCATACATGGGGACTAGGGTTGAGCAGTTCTTC
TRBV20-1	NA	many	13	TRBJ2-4	CSARDESGNIQYF	TGCAGTGCTAGAGACGAGAGCGGAAACATTCAGTACTTC